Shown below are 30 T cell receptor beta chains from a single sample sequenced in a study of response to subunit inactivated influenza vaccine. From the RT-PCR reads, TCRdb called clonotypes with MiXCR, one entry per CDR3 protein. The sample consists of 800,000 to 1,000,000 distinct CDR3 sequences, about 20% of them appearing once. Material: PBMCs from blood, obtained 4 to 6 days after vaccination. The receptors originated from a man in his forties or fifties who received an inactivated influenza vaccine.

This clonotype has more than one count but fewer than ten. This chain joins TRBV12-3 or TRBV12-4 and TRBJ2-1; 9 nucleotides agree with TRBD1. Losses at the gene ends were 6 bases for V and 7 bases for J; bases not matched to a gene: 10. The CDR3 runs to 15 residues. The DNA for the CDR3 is TGTGCCAGCAGGCCCCGGGACAGGGCGGGGAATGAGCAGTTCTTC. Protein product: CASRPRDRAGNEQFF.

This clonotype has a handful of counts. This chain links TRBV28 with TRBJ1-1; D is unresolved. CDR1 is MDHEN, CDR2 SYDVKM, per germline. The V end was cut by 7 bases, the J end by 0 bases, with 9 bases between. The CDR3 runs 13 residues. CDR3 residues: CASNILVNTEAFF. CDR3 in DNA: TGTGCCAGCAATATATTAGTGAACACTGAAGCTTTCTTT. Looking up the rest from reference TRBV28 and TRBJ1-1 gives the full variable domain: DVKVTQSSRYLVKRTGEKVFLECVQDMDHENMFWYRQDPGLGLRLIYFSYDVKMKEKGDIPEGYSVSREKKERFSLILESASTNQTSMYLCASNILVNTEAFFGQGTRLTVV.

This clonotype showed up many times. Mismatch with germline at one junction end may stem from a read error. CDR3 sequence (DNA): TGCGCCAGCAGCCCCCGGACCGGAGGCTACGAGCAGTACTTC. As protein: CASSPRTGGYEQYF. The genes are TRBV11-1 and TRBJ2-7, with D perhaps TRBD2 (5 bases). This CDR3 has 14 residues. Per germline, CDR1 SGHAT and CDR2 FQDESV (reference sequence).

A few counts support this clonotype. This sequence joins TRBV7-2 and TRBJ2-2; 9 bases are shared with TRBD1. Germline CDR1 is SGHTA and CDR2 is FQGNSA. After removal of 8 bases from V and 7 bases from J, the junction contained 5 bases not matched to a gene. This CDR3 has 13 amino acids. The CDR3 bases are TGTGCCAGCGCACGGACAGGGGTCGGGGAGCTGTTTTTT. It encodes CASARTGVGELFF.

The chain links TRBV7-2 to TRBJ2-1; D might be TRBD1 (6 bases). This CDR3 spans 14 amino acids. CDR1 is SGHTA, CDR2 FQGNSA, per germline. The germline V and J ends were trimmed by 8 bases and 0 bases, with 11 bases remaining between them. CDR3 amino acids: CASQGRTSYNEQFF. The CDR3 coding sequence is TGTGCCAGCCAGGGGCGGACCTCCTACAATGAGCAGTTCTTC.

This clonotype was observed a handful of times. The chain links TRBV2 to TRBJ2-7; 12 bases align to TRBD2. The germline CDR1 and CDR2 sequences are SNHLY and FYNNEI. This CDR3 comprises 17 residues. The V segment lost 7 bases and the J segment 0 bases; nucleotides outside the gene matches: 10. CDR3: CASMPGLAGYPSYEQYF. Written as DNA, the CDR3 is TGTGCCAGCATGCCAGGACTAGCGGGGTACCCCTCCTACGAGCAGTACTTC. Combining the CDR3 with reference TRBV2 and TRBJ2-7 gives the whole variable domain EPEVTQTPSHQVTQMGQEVILRCVPISNHLYFYWYRQILGQKVEFLVSFYNNEISEKSEIFDDQFSVERPDGSNFTLKIRSTKLEDSAMYFCASMPGLAGYPSYEQYFGPGTRLTVT.

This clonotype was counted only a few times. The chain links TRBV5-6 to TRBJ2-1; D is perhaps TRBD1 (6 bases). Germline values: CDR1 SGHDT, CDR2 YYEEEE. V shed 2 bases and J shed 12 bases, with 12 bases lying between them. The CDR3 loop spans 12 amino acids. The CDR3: CASSFNRVRQFF. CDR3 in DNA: TGTGCCAGCAGCTTCAACAGGGTACGGCAGTTCTTC.

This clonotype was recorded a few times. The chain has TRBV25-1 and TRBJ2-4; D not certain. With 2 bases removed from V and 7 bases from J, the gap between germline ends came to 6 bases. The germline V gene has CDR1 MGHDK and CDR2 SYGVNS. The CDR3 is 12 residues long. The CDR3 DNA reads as TGTGCCAGCAGTGAACTGGGGAACATTCAGTACTTC. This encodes CASSELGNIQYF. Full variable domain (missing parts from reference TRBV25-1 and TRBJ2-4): EADIYQTPRYLVIGTGKKITLECSQTMGHDKMYWYQQDPGMELHLIHYSYGVNSTEKGDLSSESTVSRIRTEHFPLTLESARPSHTSQYLCASSELGNIQYFGAGTRLSVL.

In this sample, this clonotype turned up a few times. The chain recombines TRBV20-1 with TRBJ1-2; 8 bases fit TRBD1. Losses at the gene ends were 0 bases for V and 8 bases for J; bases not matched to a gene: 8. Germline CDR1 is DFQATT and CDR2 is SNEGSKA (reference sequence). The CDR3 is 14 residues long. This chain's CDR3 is CSARDGDRIEGYTF. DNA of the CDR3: TGCAGTGCTAGAGATGGGGACAGGATTGAAGGCTACACCTTC.

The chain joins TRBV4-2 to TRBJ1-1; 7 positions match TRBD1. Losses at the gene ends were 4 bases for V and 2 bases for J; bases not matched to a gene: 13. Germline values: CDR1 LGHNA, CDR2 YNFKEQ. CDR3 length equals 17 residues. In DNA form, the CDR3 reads TGTGCCAGCAGCCGAATGGGGACAGCGCAGCGTAACACTGAAGCTTTCTTT. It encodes CASSRMGTAQRNTEAFF.

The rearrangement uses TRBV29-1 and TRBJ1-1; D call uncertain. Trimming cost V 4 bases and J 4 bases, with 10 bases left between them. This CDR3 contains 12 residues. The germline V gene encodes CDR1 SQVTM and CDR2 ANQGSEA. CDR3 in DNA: TGCAGCGTTGGAAGGGTCGGCACTGAAGCTTTCTTT. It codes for CSVGRVGTEAFF.

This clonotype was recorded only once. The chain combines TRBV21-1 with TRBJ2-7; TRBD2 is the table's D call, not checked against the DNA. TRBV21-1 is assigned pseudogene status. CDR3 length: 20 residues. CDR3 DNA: TGTGCCAGCAGCAAAAGGCTCGGGAGACGGGAAGCGGGAGTTTTCTACGAGCAGTACTTC. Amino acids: CASSKRLGRREAGVFYEQYF.

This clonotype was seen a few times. The CDR3 DNA follows: TGTGCCAGCAGCTATGACAGGCTCAGCAATCAGCCCCAGCATTTT. It codes for CASSYDRLSNQPQHF. J is TRBJ1-5 and V is TRBV12-3 or TRBV12-4, with D possibly TRBD1 on 6 matching bases. The CDR3 spans 15 residues. V lost 6 bases and J 1 base, leaving 13 bases between the germline ends.

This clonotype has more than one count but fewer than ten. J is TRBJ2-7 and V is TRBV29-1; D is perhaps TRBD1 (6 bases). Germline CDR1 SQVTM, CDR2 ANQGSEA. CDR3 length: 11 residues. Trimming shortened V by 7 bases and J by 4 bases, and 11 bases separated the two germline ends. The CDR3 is CSAQGNYEQYF. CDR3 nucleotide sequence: TGCAGCGCACAGGGCAATTACGAGCAGTACTTC.

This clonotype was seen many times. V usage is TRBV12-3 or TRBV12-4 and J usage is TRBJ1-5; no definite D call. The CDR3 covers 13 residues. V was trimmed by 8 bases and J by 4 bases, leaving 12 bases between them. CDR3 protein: CASATGGNQPQHF. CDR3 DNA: TGTGCCAGCGCCACCGGCGGGAATCAGCCCCAGCATTTT.

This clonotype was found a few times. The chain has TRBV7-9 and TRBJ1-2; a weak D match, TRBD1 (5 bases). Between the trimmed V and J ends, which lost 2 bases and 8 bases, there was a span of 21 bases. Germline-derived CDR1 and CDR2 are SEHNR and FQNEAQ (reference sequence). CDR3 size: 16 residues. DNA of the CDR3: TGTGCCAGCAGCTTAATCCCACAACTCGGGGCCGCGGGCTACACCTTC. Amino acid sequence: CASSLIPQLGAAGYTF.

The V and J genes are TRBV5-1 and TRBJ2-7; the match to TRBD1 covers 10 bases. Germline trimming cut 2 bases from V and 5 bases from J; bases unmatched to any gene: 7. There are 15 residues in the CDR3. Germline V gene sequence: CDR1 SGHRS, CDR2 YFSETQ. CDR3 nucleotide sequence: TGCGCCAGCAGCTTCGGGGGACAGGGGTACCACGAGCAGTACTTC. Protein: CASSFGGQGYHEQYF.

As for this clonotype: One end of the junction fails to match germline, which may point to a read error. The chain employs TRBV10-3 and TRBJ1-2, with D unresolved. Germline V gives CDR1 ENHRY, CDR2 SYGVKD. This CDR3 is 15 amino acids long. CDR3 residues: CSISESAYLHYGYTF. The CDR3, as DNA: TGTTCCATCAGTGAGTCGGCGTACCTGCACTATGGCTACACCTTC.

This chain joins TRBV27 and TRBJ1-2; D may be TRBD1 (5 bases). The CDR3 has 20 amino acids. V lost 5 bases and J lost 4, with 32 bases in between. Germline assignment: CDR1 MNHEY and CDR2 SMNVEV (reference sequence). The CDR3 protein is CASSPYSGKGERWRGYGYTF. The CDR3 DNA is TGTGCCAGCAGTCCCTACTCAGGGAAAGGGGAGCGGTGGAGGGGCTATGGCTACACCTTC.

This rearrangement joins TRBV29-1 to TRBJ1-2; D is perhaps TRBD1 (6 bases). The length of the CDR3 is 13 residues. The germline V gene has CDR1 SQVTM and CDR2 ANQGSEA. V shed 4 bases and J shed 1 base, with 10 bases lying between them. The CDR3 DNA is TGCAGCGTTGCGGCAGGGGTTAACTATGGCTACACCTTC. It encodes CSVAAGVNYGYTF.

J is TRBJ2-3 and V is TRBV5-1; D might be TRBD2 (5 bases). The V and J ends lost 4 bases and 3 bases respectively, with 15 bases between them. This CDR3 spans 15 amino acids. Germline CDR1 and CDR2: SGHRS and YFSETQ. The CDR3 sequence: CASSIWRSGTDTQYF. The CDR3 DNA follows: TGCGCCAGCAGCATATGGAGGTCGGGGACAGATACGCAGTATTTT.

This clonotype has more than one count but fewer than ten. CDR3 nucleotides: TGTGCCAGCAGGGGCCGGGGGGGTCTAACCTACGAGCAGTACTTC. Translated, it gives CASRGRGGLTYEQYF. This rearrangement joins TRBV28 to TRBJ2-7; 8 nucleotides match TRBD2. The CDR3 is made up of 15 amino acids. Germline lookup yields CDR1 MDHEN and CDR2 SYDVKM. The J segment lost 2 bases and the V segment lost 6 bases, leaving 9 bases of the junction unmatched.

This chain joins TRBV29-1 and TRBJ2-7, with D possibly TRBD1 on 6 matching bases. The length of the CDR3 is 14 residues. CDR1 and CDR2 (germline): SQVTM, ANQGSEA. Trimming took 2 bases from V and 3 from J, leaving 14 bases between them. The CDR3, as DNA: TGCAGCGTTGAAACGAGGGGGAGAGACTACGAGCAGTACTTC. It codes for CSVETRGRDYEQYF.

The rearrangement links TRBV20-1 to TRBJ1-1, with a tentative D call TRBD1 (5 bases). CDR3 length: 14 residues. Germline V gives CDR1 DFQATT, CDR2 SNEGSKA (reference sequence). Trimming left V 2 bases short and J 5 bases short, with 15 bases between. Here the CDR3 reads CSARSLHGGTEAFF. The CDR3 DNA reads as TGCAGTGCTAGATCACTACACGGGGGTACTGAAGCTTTCTTT.

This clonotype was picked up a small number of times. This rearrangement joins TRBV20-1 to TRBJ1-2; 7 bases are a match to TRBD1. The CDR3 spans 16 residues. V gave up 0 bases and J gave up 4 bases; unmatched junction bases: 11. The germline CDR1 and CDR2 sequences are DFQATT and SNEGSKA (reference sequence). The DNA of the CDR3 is TGCAGTGCTAGAGATCCTCTCCAGGGGGAGGGCTATGGCTACACCTTC. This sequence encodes CSARDPLQGEGYGYTF.

DNA of the CDR3: TGTGCTAGTGGTCCCACGAGGAGACCCTTAGATAGCAATCAGCCCCAGCATTTT. Translating it yields CASGPTRRPLDSNQPQHF. The gene calls are TRBV12-5 and TRBJ1-5, with D unclear. CDR3 size: 18 residues. Germline CDR1 is LGHNT and CDR2 is FRNRAP. V dropped 5 bases and J dropped 0 bases, with 20 bases sitting between them.

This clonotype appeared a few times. CDR3 sequence reads: CAMGASGEIAGGELFF. In nucleotides, the CDR3 is TGTGCCATGGGCGCATCGGGAGAGATCGCGGGCGGGGAGCTGTTTTTT. The V and J genes are TRBV10-3 and TRBJ2-2; tentatively, D is TRBD2 (6 bases). Trimming removed 9 bases from V and 7 bases from J, with 24 bases in between. The CDR3 contains 16 residues. Germline CDR1 reads ENHRY; CDR2 reads SYGVKD.

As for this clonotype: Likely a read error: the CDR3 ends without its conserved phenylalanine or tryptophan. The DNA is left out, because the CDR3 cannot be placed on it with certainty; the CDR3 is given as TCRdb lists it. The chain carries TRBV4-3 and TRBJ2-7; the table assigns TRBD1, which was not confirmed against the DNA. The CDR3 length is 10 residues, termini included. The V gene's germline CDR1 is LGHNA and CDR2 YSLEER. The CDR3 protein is CASSPRPLLL.

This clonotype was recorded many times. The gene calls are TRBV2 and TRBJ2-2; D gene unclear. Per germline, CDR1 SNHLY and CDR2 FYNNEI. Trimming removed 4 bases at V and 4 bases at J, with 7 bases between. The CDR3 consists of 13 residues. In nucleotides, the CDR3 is TGTGCCAGCAGTGCAATGGTCACCGGGGAGCTGTTTTTT. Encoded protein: CASSAMVTGELFF.

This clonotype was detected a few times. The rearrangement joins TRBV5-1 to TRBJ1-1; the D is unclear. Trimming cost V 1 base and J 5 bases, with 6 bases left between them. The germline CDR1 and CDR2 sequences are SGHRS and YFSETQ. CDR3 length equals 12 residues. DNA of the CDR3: TGCGCCAGCAGCTTGCGGGATACTGAAGCTTTCTTT. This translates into CASSLRDTEAFF.